The clone carrying this T cell receptor beta chain has at least ten counts. Its antigen is as yet unknown. This sample stems from a study of CD8 T cells in ankylosing spondylitis. The study's findings and limits: Characteristic, it appeared, of ankylosing spondylitis blood was a TCR beta motif of eight highly homologous variants. Past studies reported some motif variants in reactive arthritis synovial fluid and blood. According to the report, clones linked to the disease were significantly enriched in matched synovial fluid samples taken from ankylosing spondylitis patients.

Using its own MiXCR run on the 5' RACE reads, TCRdb lists one record per CDR3 protein. The sample includes about 540,000 distinct CDR3 sequences, roughly 13% of them seen just once. Unmatched junction bases numbered 9, after V lost 4 bases and J lost 5 bases. This CDR3 region has 16 residues. Germline lookup yields CDR1 SGHRS and CDR2 YFSETQ. The receptor comes from a male donor with ankylosing spondylitis. This chain uses TRBV5-1 with TRBJ2-1, with TRBD1 identical over 10 bases. Material: blood, either unsorted or a sorted T cell fraction (not recorded which). The CDR3 nucleotides read TGCGCCAGCAGCCCGGGGGACAGGGGAGGAAACAATGAGCAGTTCTTC. Encoded protein: CASSPGDRGGNNEQFF.